Presented here are 7 T cell receptor beta chains from one specimen sequenced in a study of T-cell reconstitution after alpha-beta-depleted transplantation in children. Preparation of the TCRbeta library involved a method that used unique molecular identifiers. TCRdb reprocessed the PCR reads with MiXCR, giving one entry per CDR3 protein. The data contain roughly 500,000 distinct CDR3 sequences, about 30% of them singletons. The input for sequencing was PBMCs from the stem cell graft donor, taken from the stem cell graft. These TCRs come from a human donor who donated a stem cell graft to a child with aplastic anemia.

V is TRBV20-1 and J is TRBJ2-5; 16 nucleotides agree with TRBD2. The V gene end was trimmed by 1 base and the J gene end by 3 bases; junction bases not matched to a gene: 8. The CDR3 loop spans 18 amino acids. From germline, CDR1 is DFQATT and CDR2 SNEGSKA (reference sequence). This CDR3 reads CSARAGTSGRAFKETQYF. The CDR3 DNA sequence: TGCAGTGCTAGAGCTGGGACTAGCGGGAGGGCCTTCAAAGAGACCCAGTACTTC.

The chain recombines TRBV18 with TRBJ1-4; perhaps TRBD1 as D (6 bases). Germline loops: CDR1 KGHSH, CDR2 LQKENI. Between the trimmed V and J ends, which lost 3 bases and 2 bases, there was a span of 16 bases. The CDR3 is 17 residues long. The CDR3 DNA reads TGTGCCAGCTCACCCCAGAGGGGGGCTGGTACTAATGAAAAACTGTTTTTT. Translation gives CASSPQRGAGTNEKLFF.

This rearrangement joins TRBV6-1 to TRBJ1-5, with 7 positions matching TRBD1. The trim removed 4 bases at V and 2 bases at J, leaving 5 bases unmatched. CDR3 length: 15 amino acids. Germline V gene data show CDR1 as MNHNS and CDR2 as SASEGT. CDR3 sequence (DNA): TGTGCCAGCAGTGCATACAGGGGCCGCAATCAGCCCCAGCATTTT. This sequence encodes CASSAYRGRNQPQHF.

In its sample, this clonotype was seen once. The chain couples TRBV30 to TRBJ2-7, with TRBD2 as a possible D gene (5 bases). The germline V gene encodes CDR1 GTSNPN and CDR2 SVGIG (reference sequence). The CDR3 is made up of 13 amino acids. V was clipped by 5 bases and J by 6 bases, with 17 bases between them. This CDR3 is CAWQRTGDVEQYF. DNA for the CDR3: TGTGCCTGGCAGCGGACCGGAGATGTCGAGCAGTACTTC.

This clonotype has only a few counts. The chain joins TRBV6-1 to TRBJ1-3; weak D call: TRBD1 (5 bases). The germline V gene has CDR1 MNHNS and CDR2 SASEGT. CDR3 length: 16 amino acids. V was clipped by 5 bases and J by 0 bases, with 14 bases between them. The CDR3 DNA reads as TGTGCCAGCAGTATGGAAGGGGCGACCTCTGGAAACACCATATATTTT. This sequence encodes CASSMEGATSGNTIYF.

This clonotype was counted between two and nine times. The chain has TRBV29-1 and TRBJ2-6, with D possibly TRBD1 on 5 matching bases. The V end lost 6 bases, the J end lost 0 bases, and 18 bases lay between the germline ends. The CDR3 consists of 17 residues. CDR1 and CDR2 (germline): SQVTM, ANQGSEA. The DNA for the CDR3 is TGCAGCGTACGGGCAGGGTCCGTTAGCTCTGGGGCCAACGTCCTGACTTTC. Translated, it gives CSVRAGSVSSGANVLTF.

A few counts support this clonotype. V gene TRBV7-2 combines with J gene TRBJ2-3, with D possibly TRBD2 on 5 matching bases. Germline CDR1 and CDR2: SGHTA and FQGNSA. The CDR3 is 13 amino acids. Trimming pared 3 bases from V and 6 bases from J, leaving 10 bases between. The CDR3 coding sequence is TGTGCCAGCAGCTTGGCTAGCATGGATACGCAGTATTTT. This sequence encodes CASSLASMDTQYF.